A selection of T cell receptor beta chains follows, all from one sample in a study of blood T cell repertoires in COVID-19. The assay was immunoSEQ multiplex PCR, and TCRdb's table has in-frame clones only and misses some. Here the sample spans roughly 160,000 clones, 70% to 90% being singletons. Sequenced: peripheral blood. These TCRs come from a woman aged 80 or over with COVID-19, enrolled during active disease. CDR3s include the opening cysteine and the closing phenylalanine or tryptophan. Each record gives: D gene, J gene, clone size, V gene, CDR3 DNA, CDR3 protein. A D gene is named only where the DNA matches it firmly. Expanded clones get a size class; other rows say once, few or many, or leave the size out.

>.|TRBJ1-2|once|TRBV7-8
TGTGCCAGCAGCTTAGTTGGGGGGGGATCATATGGCTACACCTTC
CASSLVGGGSYGYTF
>.|TRBJ2-5|.|TRBV9
TGTGCCAGCAGCCCAAGGGGGGGGCGAGTACAAGAGACCCAGTACTTC
CASSPRGGRVQETQYF
>TRBD1|TRBJ1-4|.|TRBV5-5
TGTGCCAGCAGCACGATGGACAGGGGGTTCGGAACTAATGAAAAACTGTTTTTT
CASSTMDRGFGTNEKLFF
>.|TRBJ1-6|.|TRBV5-1
TGCGCCAGCAGCTTGGATCGGGGGACGGTCCACTTT
CASSLDRGTVHF
>TRBD2|TRBJ2-1|.|TRBV11-3
TGTGCCAGCAGCCAACTAGCGGGAAGCTACAATGGGCAGTTCTTC
CASSQLAGSYNGQFF
>TRBD1|TRBJ1-2|.|TRBV28
TGTGCCAGCAGTCGACCGGGACAGTCAGGCTACACCTTC
CASSRPGQSGYTF
>.|TRBJ1-1|.|TRBV6-6
TGTGCCAGCAGATCCTCGACAGCCGTAGAAGCTTTCTTT
CASRSSTAVEAFF
>.|TRBJ1-6|.|TRBV2
TGTGCCAGCAGTGTGGTAGAATTGAATTCACCCCTCCACTTT
CASSVVELNSPLHF
>.|TRBJ1-2|.|TRBV5-6
TGTGCCAGCAGCTTGGAGAGCCCAGGGGTATATGGCTACACCTTC
CASSLESPGVYGYTF
>TRBD2|TRBJ2-1|.|TRBV3-1/TRBV3-2
TGTGCCAGCAGCTCCGGACTAGTGGGAAATGAGCAGTTCTTC
CASSSGLVGNEQFF
>.|TRBJ1-2|many|TRBV5-1
TGCGCCAGCAGCTTGGCATCAGGGTCTATTCGCTTTGGCTACACCTTC
CASSLASGSIRFGYTF
>.|TRBJ1-3|.|TRBV5-1
TGCGCCAGCAGCTTGGCCGGCTCTGGAAACACCATATATTTT
CASSLAGSGNTIYF
>.|TRBJ1-3|.|TRBV9
TGTGCCAGCAGCGCCGGGGGAGTTGGAAACACCATATATTTT
CASSAGGVGNTIYF
>.|TRBJ1-1|few|TRBV5-1
TGCGCCAGCAGCTTCTCAGCGCCGAACACTGAAGCTTTCTTT
CASSFSAPNTEAFF
>.|TRBJ1-2|.|TRBV9
TGTGCCAGCAGCCTCCAGGGTAACTATGGCTACACCTTC
CASSLQGNYGYTF
>TRBD1|TRBJ1-5|.|TRBV5-4
TGTGCCAGCAGCTTGGGGACAGGTAATCAGCCCCAGCATTTT
CASSLGTGNQPQHF
>.|TRBJ1-4|.|TRBV9
TGTGCCAGCAGCGTTGGGGGCAGAGGAACTAATGAAAAACTGTTTTTT
CASSVGGRGTNEKLFF
>.|TRBJ1-4|.|TRBV19
TGTGCCAGTAGTATAGACTCCTTCCTTGGGAGGTCTAATGAAAAACTGTTTTTT
CASSIDSFLGRSNEKLFF
>TRBD2|TRBJ2-3|.|TRBV9
TGTGCCAGCAGCGTTAGCGGGAACACAGATACGCAGTATTTT
CASSVSGNTDTQYF
>.|TRBJ1-4|.|TRBV28
TGTGCCAGCAGTGCGGGGGGAGGTGAAAAACTGTTTTTT
CASSAGGGEKLFF
>.|TRBJ1-6|.|TRBV3-1/TRBV3-2
TGTGCCAGCAGCCAAGCCGGGAAAGACAATTCACCCCTCCACTTT
CASSQAGKDNSPLHF
>.|TRBJ2-1|.|TRBV14
TGTGCCAGCAGCCAAGTTCGGCCGACTGATTACAATGAGCAGTTCTTC
CASSQVRPTDYNEQFF
>TRBD1|TRBJ2-7|.|TRBV3-1/TRBV3-2
TGTGCCAGCAGCCAGACACAGGGGGCATACTACGAGCAGTACTTC
CASSQTQGAYYEQYF
>.|TRBJ2-7|.|TRBV7-7
TGTGCTAGCAGCTTAAGCGGGTCCTACGAGCAGTACTTC
CASSLSGSYEQYF
>TRBD2|TRBJ2-1|.|TRBV6-5
TGTGCCAGCAGTTACGGGACTAGGTCCTACAATGAGCAGTTCTTC
CASSYGTRSYNEQFF
>.|TRBJ2-1|.|TRBV9
TGTGCCAGCAGCGTAGCTGGCAGGGGCAATGAGCAGTTCTTC
CASSVAGRGNEQFF
>TRBD1|TRBJ1-5|many|TRBV3-1/TRBV3-2
TGTGCCAGCAGCCAGGACAGGGCCCAGCCCCAGCATTTT
CASSQDRAQPQHF
>TRBD1|TRBJ1-2|.|TRBV19
TGTGCCAGTGCGACAGGGAGCCTCATACTGGGCTACACCTTC
CASATGSLILGYTF
>.|TRBJ1-2|.|TRBV3-1/TRBV3-2
TGTGCCAGCAGCCAAGGGGACAAACTCGGAGGCTACACCTTC
CASSQGDKLGGYTF
>TRBD1|TRBJ1-4|.|TRBV7-8
TGTGCCAGCAGCTTAGAGGGACAGATCGGAAAACTGTTTTTT
CASSLEGQIGKLFF
>.|TRBJ2-5|.|TRBV6-5
TGTGCCAGCAAGGAGCTCGAGACCCAGTACTTC
CASKELETQYF
>.|TRBJ2-2|.|TRBV5-1
TGCGCCAGCAGCTCCGTCGCGAACACCGGGGAGCTGTTTTTT
CASSSVANTGELFF
>.|TRBJ1-1|.|TRBV19
TGTGCCAGTAGTTCGGGGGGGCCTACTCTGAACACTGAAGCTTTCTTT
CASSSGGPTLNTEAFF
>TRBD1|TRBJ1-2|.|TRBV12-3/TRBV12-4
TGTGCCAGCAGTCCAAACGCCGGGACAGGAGGCACCTTC
CASSPNAGTGGTF
>TRBD2|TRBJ2-3|.|TRBV5-1
TGCGCCAGCAGCTTGGTGGCCGGGGGGGCCCTCACAGATACGCAGTATTTT
CASSLVAGGALTDTQYF
>.|TRBJ2-3|.|TRBV28
TGTGCCAGCACCCTCTTGACAGCGGGTACGCAGTATTTT
CASTLLTAGTQYF
>TRBD2|TRBJ2-3|.|TRBV5-1
TGCGCCAGCAGCCCCCCTCTAGCGGGGGGAACAGATACGCAGTATTTT
CASSPPLAGGTDTQYF
>TRBD1|TRBJ1-2|few|TRBV28
TGTGCCAGCAGTTTGGGACAGGGGCTCTATGGCTACACCTTC
CASSLGQGLYGYTF
>.|TRBJ1-6|.|TRBV4-2
TGTGCCAGCAGCCAAGAGTACAGGGTTAATTATAATTCACCCCTCCACTTT
CASSQEYRVNYNSPLHF
>.|TRBJ1-1|.|TRBV19
TGTGCCAGTAAATCTTGGCAGAACACTGAAGCTTTCTTT
CASKSWQNTEAFF
>.|TRBJ1-2|.|TRBV29-1
TGCAGCGTTGAGGCCAGGGACTATGGCTACACCTTC
CSVEARDYGYTF
>.|TRBJ2-2|.|TRBV11-3
TGTGCCAGCAGCTTAACCCCCCCGTGGGGGGACACCGGGGAGCTGTTTTTT
CASSLTPPWGDTGELFF
>.|TRBJ1-1|.|TRBV4-1
TGCGCCAGCAGCCAGGGAGTAGAAGCTTTCTTT
CASSQGVEAFF
>.|TRBJ1-6|.|TRBV12-5
TGTGCTAGTAGTAGGGGCGTTAATTCACCCCTCCACTTT
CASSRGVNSPLHF
>TRBD2|TRBJ2-7|.|TRBV11-1
TGTGCCAGCAGCCCCCACGGGGGGACGAAGCAAGCCGAGCAGTACTTC
CASSPHGGTKQAEQYF
>.|TRBJ2-1|few|TRBV3-1/TRBV3-2
TGTGCCAGCAGCCTCACTCCCGCCTCCTACAATGAGCAGTTCTTC
CASSLTPASYNEQFF
>.|TRBJ1-1|.|TRBV5-1
TGCGCCAGCAGCTTGGTCGGGGGGCAAGGCACTGAAGCTTTCTTT
CASSLVGGQGTEAFF
>.|TRBJ2-1|.|TRBV7-2
TGTGCCAGCAGCTTAGTACTATTAAATGAGCAGTTCTTC
CASSLVLLNEQFF
>TRBD1|TRBJ2-7|once|TRBV5-1
TGCGCCAGCAGCTTGTGGGCCGGGACAGGGGGAATCTCCTACGAGCAGTACTTC
CASSLWAGTGGISYEQYF
>TRBD2|TRBJ2-1|.|TRBV7-8
TGTGCCAGCACCACTACGGGGGGGCTACACAATGAGCAGTTCTTC
CASTTTGGLHNEQFF
>.|TRBJ1-3|.|TRBV5-1
TGCGCCAGCAGCTTGGGCACAGCAGGAAACACCATATATTTT
CASSLGTAGNTIYF
>.|TRBJ1-5|.|TRBV6-5
TGTGCCAGCAGTTACCCGGAGGGGCCCCAGCATTTT
CASSYPEGPQHF